This T cell receptor (beta chain) was recovered during a study of Ad26.COV2.S vaccination and SARS-CoV-2 variants. The overall study: Ad26.COV2.S arm of COV1001 included the donor.

The repertoire was sequenced with immunoSEQ multiplex PCR; TCRdb's copy has only in-frame clones and lacks some. This sample has about 680,000 clones; 70% to 90% occur once, and the top ten carry over 1.3%. The treatment: 15 to 20 received Ad26.COV2.S at low or high dose, single or two shots; roughly five received placebo; per-sample allocation not given. Sampling occurred on day 63 after the first vaccine or placebo injection. As its vector, the vaccine had Ad26, which expressed Wuhan-strain SARS-CoV-2 spike. The germline V gene encodes CDR1 WNHNN and CDR2 SYGVQD (reference sequence). V was pared by 1 base and J by 1 base, with 5 bases between. The length of the CDR3 is 13 residues.

The sample consisted of peripheral blood, taken in a trial of Ad26.COV2.S vaccine versus placebo. V gene TRBV10-1 combines with J gene TRBJ2-7, with unresolved D. The receptor was derived from a person between 18 and 59 years old who received the Ad26.COV2.S COVID-19 vaccine or a placebo. The CDR3 spells CASSEYGSYEQYF. The DNA for the CDR3 is TGCGCCAGCAGTGAGTACGGTTCCTACGAGCAGTACTTC.